The clone carrying this TCR beta chain showed up just a few times. The antigen remains undetermined. Trimming stripped 0 bases from V and 0 bases from J, with 17 bases between. Germline values: CDR1 LGHNA, CDR2 YSLEER. The CDR3 is 18 residues long. These data are taken from a study of T-cell memory formation after mild COVID-19. Broader study findings: The study detected some responding clones in pre-infection memory, suggesting cross-reactive memory joined. CD4+ bias marked clones expanding day 15 to 37, unlike balanced contracting clones. Clones from the second wave (peaking day 37) had unconfirmed SARS-CoV-2 specificity.

MiXCR, applied by TCRdb to the 5' RACE reads, yields one record per CDR3 protein. The profile shows about 360,000 distinct CDR3 sequences, roughly 14% of them singletons. Sequences were obtained from PBMCs or a T cell subset sorted from them (not recorded which). The chain has TRBV4-3 and TRBJ1-1; no clear D gene. This receptor was taken from a man in his late teens or twenties who had mild COVID-19 (a few samples of this study predate the infection). Cell type and time point are not known. This CDR3 reads CASSQDHIRRNMNTEAFF. CDR3 nucleotide sequence: TGCGCCAGCAGCCAAGACCACATCCGACGGAACATGAACACTGAAGCTTTCTTT.